These T cell receptor beta chains were read from a single sample in a study of blood T cell repertoires in COVID-19. Repertoires were generated with immunoSEQ multiplex PCR, while TCRdb's copy carries only in-frame clones and drops some. The table has around 700,000 clones, just under 90% seen once. Sequencing was carried out using peripheral blood. These receptors all come from a woman aged 18-35 years with acute or convalescent COVID-19. Each CDR3 is given with its conserved first and last residue. A D gene is named only where the DNA matches it firmly. Not all rows give a size; the values are once, few, many and, for expanded clones, a class.

D,J,size,V,DNA,CDR3
TRBD1,TRBJ2-6,-,TRBV4-2,TGTGCCAGCAGCCAAGGACGACAGGGGGCATCTGGGGCCAACGTCCTGACTTTC,CASSQGRQGASGANVLTF
TRBD1,TRBJ1-3,-,TRBV18,TGTGCCAGCTCACCGACCGGGACAGATGCCTTTATCTCCATATATTTT,CASSPTGTDAFISIYF
-,TRBJ1-5,-,TRBV4-1,TGCGCCAGCTCACGACAGGTCAAAAATCAGCCCCAGCATTTT,CASSRQVKNQPQHF
-,TRBJ1-1,once,TRBV9,TGTGCCAGCACCCTTGGGGGGAGAGCTTTCTTT,CASTLGGRAFF
-,TRBJ1-3,-,TRBV5-1,TGCGCCAGCAGCTTGGCCGTAGATGGAAACACCATATATTTT,CASSLAVDGNTIYF
TRBD1,TRBJ2-5,-,TRBV18,TGTGCCAGCTCCCTAGGACAGGAGCAAGAGACCCAGTACTTC,CASSLGQEQETQYF
-,TRBJ1-1,-,TRBV30,TGTGCCTGGAGTTCAACAGGTTCCAGCCTTGAAGCTTTCTTT,CAWSSTGSSLEAFF
-,TRBJ2-1,-,TRBV2,TGTGCCAGCAGTCCGGCAGGGAAGGGTTTGAATGAGCAGTTCTTC,CASSPAGKGLNEQFF
-,TRBJ2-2,-,TRBV7-9,TGTGCCAGCAGCTCCTCCTGGGGCATGGACACCGGGGAGCTGTTTTTT,CASSSSWGMDTGELFF
TRBD2,TRBJ2-7,few,TRBV5-1,TGCGCCAGCAGCACAACTAGCGGGGGAGCCTACGAGCAGTACTTC,CASSTTSGGAYEQYF
-,TRBJ2-2,-,TRBV7-9,TGTGCCAGCAGCTCATCCGGGGTCACCGGGGAGCTGTTTTTT,CASSSSGVTGELFF
-,TRBJ2-3,-,TRBV11-2,TGTGCCAGCAGCCTCCCTCTTTCCGATACGCAGTATTTT,CASSLPLSDTQYF
TRBD1,TRBJ2-7,-,TRBV5-6,TGTGCCAGCAGTCCCGGGACAGCCTACTACGAGCAGTACTTC,CASSPGTAYYEQYF
TRBD1,TRBJ1-1,once,TRBV5-5,TGTGCCAGCAGCTTCGCTGGACAGGGACCTTTCTTT,CASSFAGQGPFF
-,TRBJ1-3,-,TRBV5-1,TGCGCCAGCAGCTTGGAAGGAGGCTCTGGAAACACCATATATTTT,CASSLEGGSGNTIYF
-,TRBJ1-5,-,TRBV28,TGTGCCAGCAGCCCCCGAGGAAAGGATGTGGTTAGCAATCAGCCCCAGCATTTT,CASSPRGKDVVSNQPQHF
-,TRBJ1-2,-,TRBV18,TGTGCCAGCTCACTCAACCCTAACAGTTATGGCTACACCTTC,CASSLNPNSYGYTF
TRBD1,TRBJ1-1,-,TRBV14,TGTGCCAGCAGCCACGGGGACAGGGGAGCTGAAGCTTTCTTT,CASSHGDRGAEAFF
TRBD1,TRBJ1-1,once,TRBV3-1/TRBV3-2,TGTGCCAGCAGCCAAAATCACAGGGGGTGGGCTTTCTTT,CASSQNHRGWAFF
-,TRBJ1-5,-,TRBV7-2,TGTGCCAGCAGCTTAGCTTTGGCAGGGAGCCCGGGGGCCCAGCATTTT,CASSLALAGSPGAQHF
-,TRBJ2-3,-,TRBV21-1,TGTGCCAGCAGCAATAGGAGGGGCCCTAGCACAGATACGCAGTATTTT,CASSNRRGPSTDTQYF
-,TRBJ1-4,-,TRBV18,TGTGCCAGCTCACCAAGAGACAAGGGGGGGCACAAGACTAATGAAAAACTGTTTTTT,CASSPRDKGGHKTNEKLFF
-,TRBJ2-3,-,TRBV5-4,TGTGCCAGCAGCAGGGAGGCAATCACAGATACGCAGTATTTT,CASSREAITDTQYF
TRBD1,TRBJ2-3,once,TRBV4-2,TGTGCCAGCAGCCCTGGGGGACAGGGGGGGACAGATACGCAGTATTTT,CASSPGGQGGTDTQYF
TRBD1,TRBJ1-1,-,TRBV5-1,TGCGCCAGCAGCACACAGGGGGCGTGGGACACTGAAGCTTTCTTT,CASSTQGAWDTEAFF
TRBD1,TRBJ2-1,-,TRBV7-3,TGTGCCAGCAGCCCAGCCGGGACAGGGGTTGGGAATGAGCAGTTCTTC,CASSPAGTGVGNEQFF
-,TRBJ2-3,-,TRBV24-1,TGTGCCACCAGTGATTTATCGGGGGGCGGGGATACGCAGTATTTT,CATSDLSGGGDTQYF
-,TRBJ1-2,-,TRBV25-1,TGTGCCAGCAGTGTAACCGGAGGCTATGGCTACACCTTC,CASSVTGGYGYTF
TRBD1,TRBJ2-2,-,TRBV5-5,TGTGCCAGCAGCTGGGGTACAGGGGGCGCCAGCACCGGGGAGCTGTTTTTT,CASSWGTGGASTGELFF
-,TRBJ1-1,-,TRBV6-4,TGTGCCAGCTGGACAGCCTGGGGAGAGGCTTTCTTT,CASWTAWGEAFF
TRBD1,TRBJ2-3,-,TRBV14,TGTGCCAGCAGCAGGGGACAGGGCACAGATACGCAGTATTTT,CASSRGQGTDTQYF
TRBD2,TRBJ2-2,once,TRBV5-1,TGCGCCAGCAGCTTGGGTGCTAGCGGGGGAAGTACGAACACCGGGGAGCTGTTTTTT,CASSLGASGGSTNTGELFF
TRBD2,TRBJ2-1,-,TRBV7-2,TGTGCCAGCAGCTTTATATTATGGGCGACTAGCGGGTACAATGAGCAGTTCTTC,CASSFILWATSGYNEQFF
-,TRBJ1-1,few,TRBV7-3,TGTGCCAGCAGGGAAGGACAGAAGAACACTGAAGCTTTCTTT,CASREGQKNTEAFF
TRBD1,TRBJ1-2,-,TRBV19,TGTGCCAGTAGTATCACAGGGGGCGACTATGGCTACACCTTC,CASSITGGDYGYTF
TRBD1,TRBJ2-3,-,TRBV24-1,TGTGCCACCAGTGACTCTGACAGGGGGGGGACGCAGTATTTT,CATSDSDRGGTQYF
TRBD2,TRBJ2-3,once,TRBV6-5,TGTGCCAGCAGTTACCTACTAGCGGGGGGCACAGATACGCAGTATTTT,CASSYLLAGGTDTQYF
TRBD2,TRBJ2-2,-,TRBV6-4,TGTGCCAGCAGTCCCGGGACTAGCGGGGGCGAAAACACCGGGGAGCTGTTTTTT,CASSPGTSGGENTGELFF
TRBD2,TRBJ2-2,-,TRBV30,TGTGCCTGGAGCCGTAGACTAGCGGGAAACACCGGGGAGCTGTTTTTT,CAWSRRLAGNTGELFF
-,TRBJ2-1,-,TRBV19,TGTGCCAGTAGTATAAAAGCAAGCTCCTACAATGAGCAGTTCTTC,CASSIKASSYNEQFF
-,TRBJ2-1,-,TRBV7-2,TGTGCCAGCAGCTTAGGTTTAGCCAATGAGCAGTTCTTC,CASSLGLANEQFF
-,TRBJ2-5,once,TRBV27,TGTGCCAGCAGCGTGAAGGACACCGGTCGAACCCAGTACTTC,CASSVKDTGRTQYF
TRBD1,TRBJ2-7,-,TRBV29-1,TGCAGCTCCTTGGGGGACAGGGTAGGCGAGCAGTACTTC,CSSLGDRVGEQYF
-,TRBJ1-2,-,TRBV6-5,TGTGCCAGCAGAGCAACGTTGGACACCTTC,CASRATLDTF
TRBD1,TRBJ1-6,-,TRBV7-2,TGTGCCAGCAGCTTAGGGACAGGGGTGTCACCCCTCCACTTT,CASSLGTGVSPLHF
-,TRBJ2-7,-,TRBV5-1,TGCGCCAGCAGCTTGGTGCGGGGATACGAGCAGTACTTC,CASSLVRGYEQYF
-,TRBJ1-3,-,TRBV11-2,TGTGCCAGCAGCTTAAATGCGGCTGTCAATCTCGGAAACACCATATATTTT,CASSLNAAVNLGNTIYF
TRBD1,TRBJ1-2,-,TRBV6-5,TGTGCCAGCAGCGTTGTTGAAGGGGGCCTCTATGGCTACACCTTC,CASSVVEGGLYGYTF
-,TRBJ1-4,-,TRBV7-9,TGTGCCAGCCTCGGGGGGGACCCTAATGAAAAACTGTTTTTT,CASLGGDPNEKLFF
TRBD1,TRBJ1-2,once,TRBV29-1,TGCAGCGTTGAGGGGACAGGGGGCAACTATGGCTACACCTTC,CSVEGTGGNYGYTF
TRBD1,TRBJ2-7,-,TRBV29-1,TGCAGCGTTTGGGGGACAGGGGGCTTCCACGAGCAGTACTTC,CSVWGTGGFHEQYF